This T cell receptor beta chain was identified in a study of Ad26.COV2.S vaccination and SARS-CoV-2 variants. Overall study: It was the COV1001 Ad26.COV2.S trial arm that included the donor.

Germline CDR1 SEHNR, CDR2 FQNEAQ (reference sequence). The CDR3 spans 17 residues. V gave up 3 bases and J gave up 0 bases, with 15 bases separating them. The sample's treatment: around 19 received Ad26.COV2.S at low or high dose, single or two shots; five or six received placebo; per-sample allocation not given. All samples were drawn on day 63, counting from the first vaccine or placebo injection. What was given as vaccine was an Ad26 vector encoding Wuhan-strain SARS-CoV-2 spike. Libraries were prepared by immunoSEQ multiplex PCR; TCRdb keeps only in-frame clonotypes and omits some of them. This table has hundreds of thousands of clones, 75% to 90% appearing once. Notes on the study in general: TCR breadth and depth analyses may have underestimated total T cell responses.

Worth noting for this clone: The antigen is not known.

The receptor was derived from a person between 18 and 65 years old who received the Ad26.COV2.S COVID-19 vaccine or a placebo. The input for sequencing was peripheral blood, taken in a trial of Ad26.COV2.S vaccine versus placebo. The rearrangement joins TRBV7-9 to TRBJ1-3; maybe TRBD1 (5 bases). The CDR3 spells CASSLGGGRTSGNTIYF. The CDR3 DNA follows: TGTGCCAGCAGCTTGGGTGGGGGGAGAACCTCTGGAAACACCATATATTTT.